This passage covers 4 T cell receptor delta chains from one sample sequenced in a study of Vδ1+ human thymocytes. Overall study findings and caveats: Thymic TRG and TRD repertoires appeared highly polyclonal.

No antigen has been identified for these receptors. Sequences come from RNA converted to cDNA by reverse transcription. CDR3 amplicons came from multiplex PCR with pooled V-gene forward and constant-region reverse primers. TCRdb re-called the multiplex PCR reads through CATT. This table has some 25,000 delta-chain clones, 7.4% appearing once. The sequenced sample consisted of Vdelta1+ gamma-delta thymocytes from the thymus. Subset denoted: FACS-sorted CD3+ TCRalphabeta- TCRVdelta1+ TCRVdelta2- thymocytes. The receptors were sampled from a girl in the first two years of life who had congenital heart surgery.

V and J are TRDV1 and TRDJ1; 7 positions match TRDD3. CDR1 and CDR2 from the germline V gene are TSWWSYY and QGS. The trim removed 7 bases at V and 2 bases at J, leaving 22 bases unmatched. The CDR3 extends over 19 amino acids. The CDR3 is CALDHHGFGAGGSTDKLIF. CDR3 bases: TGTGCTCTTGACCATCACGGATTCGGGGCTGGGGGCTCTACCGATAAACTCATCTTT.

The V and J genes are TRDV1 and TRDJ1; 7 bases agree with TRDD2. CDR3 length equals 17 residues. From germline, CDR1 is TSWWSYY and CDR2 QGS. The J segment lost 6 bases and the V segment lost 2 bases, leaving 15 bases of the junction unmatched. CDR3 nucleotide sequence: TGTGCTCTTGGGGAAATTTCCTACGTTCGGGACCTCCATAAACTCATCTTT. Its protein is CALGEISYVRDLHKLIF.

The chain couples TRDV1 to TRDJ1, with 8 positions matching TRDD3. This CDR3 is 21 amino acids long. The V segment lost 0 bases and the J segment 0 bases; nucleotides outside the gene matches: 18. Germline loops: CDR1 TSWWSYY, CDR2 QGS. CDR3 nucleotide sequence: TGTGCTCTTGGGGAACTTCCTACTCGTCTGGGGGAACACCACCACACCGATAAACTCATCTTT. Its protein is CALGELPTRLGEHHHTDKLIF.

This sequence joins TRDV1 and TRDJ1; 13 positions agree with TRDD3. Germline V gives CDR1 TSWWSYY, CDR2 QGS. With V trimmed by 2 bases and J by 5 bases, 11 bases remained unmatched. CDR3 length: 18 amino acids. CDR3 nucleotide sequence: TGTGCTCTTGGGGAAGGCCTTCATTACTGGGGGATACGTGATAAACTCATCTTT. Translating gives CALGEGLHYWGIRDKLIF.